These 20 T cell receptor beta chains came from one sample sequenced in a study of blood T cell repertoires in COVID-19. The repertoire was sequenced with immunoSEQ multiplex PCR; TCRdb's copy has only in-frame clones and lacks some. Among fewer than 450,000 clones listed, less than 90% were seen once. The source material was PBMCs or T cells enriched from blood (not recorded which). Every receptor here comes from a woman aged 25 to 39 who had recovered from COVID-19.

The chain recombines TRBV5-4 with TRBJ2-7; D is ambiguous. V lost 0 bases to trimming and J lost 3 bases, with 7 bases between them. Per the germline V gene, CDR1 is SGHNT and CDR2 is YYREEE (reference sequence). There are 13 residues in the CDR3. The CDR3 bases are TGTGCCAGCAGCTTGGAGAACAGCTACGAGCAGTACTTC. It specifies CASSLENSYEQYF.

This chain joins TRBV29-1 and TRBJ1-1, with D tentatively TRBD1 (6 bases). V lost 7 bases to trimming and J lost 6 bases, with 18 bases between them. In germline, CDR1 is SQVTM, CDR2 ANQGSEA. The CDR3 spans 13 residues. CDR3 sequence reads: CSAKRRGIAEAFF. The CDR3 DNA reads as TGCAGCGCCAAACGCAGGGGTATTGCTGAAGCTTTCTTT.

V is TRBV4-1 and J is TRBJ2-7; possible D gene TRBD1, 5 bases. Trimming took off 1 base at V and 7 bases at J, with 14 bases between the two ends. There are 14 residues in the CDR3. Per the germline V gene, CDR1 is MGHRA and CDR2 is YSYEKL. CDR3 in amino acids: CASSQAQGGWEQYF. The CDR3 region has the DNA TGCGCCAGCAGCCAAGCCCAGGGTGGCTGGGAGCAGTACTTC.

DNA of the CDR3: TGTGCCAGCAGCTACCCCCAGACAGATGGCTACACCTTC. Translation gives CASSYPQTDGYTF. J is TRBJ1-2 and V is TRBV5-6; TRBD1 is a possible D gene (5 bases). V was trimmed by 3 bases and J by 6 bases, leaving 12 bases between them. This CDR3 region has 13 residues. The germline CDR1 and CDR2 sequences are SGHDT and YYEEEE. Full variable domain (rest looked up from reference TRBV5-6 and TRBJ1-2): DAGVTQSPTHLIKTRGQQVTLRCSPKSGHDTVSWYQQALGQGPQFIFQYYEEEERQRGNFPDRFSGHQFPNYSSELNVNALLLGDSALYLCASSYPQTDGYTFGSGTRLTVV.

V gene TRBV12-2 combines with J gene TRBJ1-4. TRBV12-2 constitutes a pseudogene. The CDR3 contains 17 residues. CDR3 amino acids: CASRLVSGFGSNEKLFF. In DNA, the CDR3 is TGTGCAAGTCGCTTAGTTAGTGGCTTCGGGAGTAATGAAAAACTGTTTTTT.

The J gene is TRBJ1-2, the V gene TRBV29-1, with D possibly being TRBD1 (5 bases). This CDR3 comprises 16 residues. Trimming took off 0 bases at V and 4 bases at J, with 18 bases between the two ends. CDR1 and CDR2 (germline): SQVTM, ANQGSEA. Here the CDR3 DNA reads TGCAGCGTTGAAGAGGGGCCCGGAGGAGCGGGCTATGGCTACACCTTC. Amino acids: CSVEEGPGGAGYGYTF.

This chain links TRBV11-3 with TRBJ2-1, with D perhaps matching TRBD2 (7 bases). Germline CDR1 reads SGHNT; CDR2 reads YENEEA. Trimming took off 2 bases at V and 7 bases at J, with 21 bases between the two ends. The CDR3 extends over 17 amino acids. The CDR3, as DNA: TGTGCCAGCAGCTTAACCCCGGGGGGCGGACTGTATAATGAGCAGTTCTTC. Protein product: CASSLTPGGGLYNEQFF.

V and J are TRBV11-2 and TRBJ2-1, with D maybe TRBD2 (5 bases). The V end was cut by 5 bases, the J end by 0 bases, with 11 bases between. CDR3 length equals 15 residues. CDR1 and CDR2 from the germline V gene are SGHAT and FQNNGV. CDR3 loop: CASSPVGSSYNEQFF. CDR3 DNA sequence: TGTGCCAGCAGCCCAGTTGGGAGCTCCTACAATGAGCAGTTCTTC.

This clone has ten or more counts. This sequence joins TRBV24-1 and TRBJ2-3; TRBD1 agrees at 7 bases. The CDR3 has 15 amino acids. The germline gives CDR1 KGHDR, CDR2 SFDVKD. V lost 3 bases, J lost 2 bases, and 4 bases stayed unmatched. CDR3 region: CATSDGTDSTDTQYF. The DNA of the CDR3 is TGTGCCACCAGTGATGGGACAGACTCCACAGATACGCAGTATTTT.

This chain links TRBV6-2 or TRBV6-3 with TRBJ1-5; TRBD1 matches 7 bases. Trimming at V came to 2 bases and at J to 7 bases, leaving 8 bases not matched to a gene. This CDR3 comprises 15 residues. Germline V gives CDR1 MNHEY, CDR2 SVGEGT. The CDR3 region is CASSYNDRVWQPQHF. Here the CDR3 DNA reads TGTGCCAGCAGTTACAACGACAGGGTTTGGCAGCCCCAGCATTTT.

The chain links TRBV10-2 to TRBJ1-1, with TRBD1 matching over 9 bases. This CDR3 is 12 amino acids long. Germline CDR1 is WSHSY and CDR2 is SAAADI. Losses at the gene ends were 7 bases for V and 6 bases for J; bases not matched to a gene: 3. CDR3 DNA sequence: TGCGCCAGCACCGGACAGGGGTCTGAAGCTTTCTTT. Translated, it gives CASTGQGSEAFF.

The rearrangement links TRBV2 to TRBJ2-2; the match to TRBD1 covers 8 bases. The germline V gene encodes CDR1 SNHLY and CDR2 FYNNEI. This CDR3 contains 14 residues. With V trimmed by 8 bases and J by 2 bases, 4 bases remained unmatched. In DNA form, the CDR3 reads TGTGCCAGCCTCGACAGGGGTAACACCGGGGAGCTGTTTTTT. It codes for CASLDRGNTGELFF.

The chain has TRBV2 and TRBJ1-4, with D possibly matching TRBD1 (5 bases). Germline assignment: CDR1 SNHLY and CDR2 FYNNEI. V was shortened by 3 bases and J by 14 bases, with 10 bases between the two germline ends. The CDR3 is 11 residues long. The CDR3 DNA reads as TGTGCCAGCAGTGAGCCAGGGAGGCTGTTTTTT. Translation gives CASSEPGRLFF.

This sequence joins TRBV30 and TRBJ1-5; the match to TRBD1 covers 7 bases. The ends lost 3 bases at V and 6 bases at J; junction bases unmatched: 11. The V gene's germline CDR1 is GTSNPN and CDR2 SVGIG (reference sequence). The CDR3 covers 15 residues. The DNA for the CDR3 is TGTGCCTGGAGCGGAACAGGGGAGAGGAGTCAGCCCCAGCATTTT. Translating it yields CAWSGTGERSQPQHF.

V usage is TRBV27 and J usage is TRBJ1-1; 9 nucleotides match TRBD1. This CDR3 has 15 residues. J gave up 0 bases and V 4 bases, and 3 bases lay outside the gene matches. CDR1 MNHEY and CDR2 SMNVEV come from the germline V gene (reference sequence). For the CDR3, the DNA is TGTGCCAGCAGTTCTTGGACAGGGGTGAACACTGAAGCTTTCTTT. Protein: CASSSWTGVNTEAFF.

The table lists this clone with a few counts. The chain is built from TRBV28 and TRBJ1-5; D perhaps matches TRBD1 (5 bases). The CDR3 loop spans 19 amino acids. The V end was cut by 2 bases, the J end by 0 bases, with 20 bases between. Germline V gene data show CDR1 as MDHEN and CDR2 as SYDVKM. CDR3 DNA: TGTGCCAGCAGTTTAGGTGGGGCAGGGTGGATCTATAGCAATCAGCCCCAGCATTTT. Its translation is CASSLGGAGWIYSNQPQHF.

J is TRBJ1-1 and V is TRBV28; D possibly corresponds to TRBD1 (6 bases). Trimming shortened V by 7 bases and J by 2 bases, and 17 bases separated the two germline ends. From germline, CDR1 is MDHEN and CDR2 SYDVKM. The CDR3 has 15 residues. The CDR3 DNA reads as TGTGCCAGCATCCTCCGGCAGGGGTTCAACACTGAAGCTTTCTTT. The encoded protein is CASILRQGFNTEAFF.

The rearrangement joins TRBV10-3 to TRBJ2-3; 12 bases fit TRBD2. This CDR3 spans 16 amino acids. Germline trimming cut 2 bases from V and 0 bases from J; bases unmatched to any gene: 0. In germline, CDR1 is ENHRY, CDR2 SYGVKD. CDR3 loop: CAISEGLAGSTDTQYF. In DNA, the CDR3 is TGTGCCATCAGTGAGGGACTAGCGGGGAGCACAGATACGCAGTATTTT.

Comment on this clone: A single base separates this from a much larger clone, so it may be a read error. This chain uses TRBV7-9 with TRBJ1-5; D gene uncertain. Trimming took 1 base from V and 4 from J, leaving 5 bases between them. Germline-derived CDR1 and CDR2 are SEHNR and FQNEAQ (reference sequence). The CDR3 loop spans 13 amino acids. The CDR3 DNA sequence: TGTGCCAGCAGCTTAGGGCAGAATCAGCCCCAGCATTTT. Protein product: CASSLGQNQPQHF.

The chain recombines TRBV27 with TRBJ1-6; D call uncertain. Germline assignment: CDR1 MNHEY and CDR2 SMNVEV (reference sequence). This CDR3 is 13 amino acids long. V was clipped by 6 bases and J by 13 bases, with 16 bases between them. CDR3: CASRLDPLRPLHF. The CDR3 coding sequence is TGTGCCAGCAGGCTAGACCCGTTAAGGCCCCTCCACTTT.